The 30 T cell receptor beta chains presented below share a single source sample, sequenced in a study of identifying expanded T cells in peripheral blood. Assay used: immunoSEQ multiplex PCR; TCRdb lists only in-frame clones, some missing. Seen here are around 85,000 clones, approximately 90% observed once, and the top ten hold 2.5% to 3.5%. The sequencing sample was made of blood. The receptor source for this set is a person aged 18-70 years in good health.

The V call is TRBV7-2, the J call TRBJ1-1; D unclear. The CDR3 totals 13 residues. V was trimmed by 3 bases and J by 1 base, leaving 6 bases between them. Germline V gives CDR1 SGHTA, CDR2 FQGNSA. CDR3 sequence (DNA): TGTGCCAGCAGCTTTTATACGAACACTGAAGCTTTCTTT. It encodes CASSFYTNTEAFF.

The chain couples TRBV5-8 to TRBJ2-4; 9 bases align to TRBD1. The junction had 13 bases not matched to a gene; V was cut back by 4 bases and J by 11 bases. The CDR3 consists of 15 residues. Germline loops: CDR1 SGHTS, CDR2 YDEGEE. CDR3 bases: TGTGCCAGCAGCAAAGGGACAGGGAGTGGACCGTTTCAGTACTTC. Amino acids: CASSKGTGSGPFQYF.

This sequence joins TRBV6-5 and TRBJ1-2; 9 bases are shared with TRBD1. From germline, CDR1 is MNHEY and CDR2 SVGAGI. V trimming: 6 bases; J trimming: 10 bases; junction bases outside the gene matches: 9. CDR3 length: 13 residues. The CDR3 here is CASSPTWDRAYTF. CDR3 coding DNA: TGTGCCAGCAGCCCTACCTGGGACAGGGCCTACACCTTC.

The rearrangement uses TRBV5-4 and TRBJ2-3; 7 bases are shared with TRBD2. This CDR3 is 16 amino acids long. V dropped 0 bases and J dropped 1; count of bases not matched to a gene: 5. Germline V CDR1 and CDR2: SGHNT, YYREEE (reference sequence). CDR3: CASSLGALAGTDTQYF. Written as DNA, the CDR3 is TGTGCCAGCAGCTTGGGAGCGCTAGCGGGCACAGATACGCAGTATTTT.

The chain employs TRBV6-5 and TRBJ1-1; D perhaps matches TRBD1 (5 bases). This CDR3 is built from 13 residues. Between the trimmed V and J ends, which lost 5 bases and 5 bases, there was a span of 12 bases. Germline CDR1 is MNHEY and CDR2 is SVGAGI. CDR3 nucleotide sequence: TGTGCCAGCAGTGCCAGGGAGTTGACTGAAGCTTTCTTT. Its protein is CASSARELTEAFF.

This chain connects TRBV6-1 to TRBJ2-4; 7 nucleotides align to TRBD1. The V gene's germline CDR1 is MNHNS and CDR2 SASEGT. The CDR3 contains 15 residues. With V trimmed by 4 bases and J by 6 bases, 9 bases remained unmatched. The CDR3 DNA sequence: TGTGCCAGCAGTGTACAACGACAGGGATCAAACATTCAGTACTTC. Translated: CASSVQRQGSNIQYF.

The chain recombines TRBV11-3 with TRBJ2-1; D is possibly TRBD1 (6 bases). In germline, CDR1 is SGHNT, CDR2 YENEEA. The V and J ends lost 4 bases and 7 bases respectively, with 17 bases between them. The CDR3 has 15 residues. CDR3: CASSSGQGKPNEQFF. The CDR3 region has the DNA TGTGCCAGCAGCTCCGGGCAGGGGAAACCGAATGAGCAGTTCTTC.

The gene calls are TRBV30 and TRBJ2-5; the D gene could be TRBD1 or TRBD2 (7 bases each). V dropped 2 bases and J dropped 5 bases, with 18 bases sitting between them. Germline CDR1 GTSNPN, CDR2 SVGIG (reference sequence). The CDR3 runs to 15 residues. In nucleotides, the CDR3 is TGTGCCTGGAGTTTCGGCCAGGGGGGGAGGGAGACCCAGTACTTC. This codes for CAWSFGQGGRETQYF.

The chain joins TRBV7-6 to TRBJ2-1; TRBD2 agrees at 9 bases. Per the germline V gene, CDR1 is SGHVS and CDR2 is FNYEAQ. With 0 bases clipped from V and 6 bases from J, the junction kept 6 bases outside the gene matches. This CDR3 region has 16 residues. CDR3 in DNA: TGTGCCAGCAGCTTAGCTTGGGCGGGGGGGCTCAATGAGCAGTTCTTC. Its protein product is CASSLAWAGGLNEQFF.

The J gene is TRBJ1-1, the V gene TRBV6-5; D uncertain. The germline CDR1 and CDR2 sequences are MNHEY and SVGAGI. V lost 2 bases, J lost 4 bases, and 5 bases lay in between. CDR3 length: 12 residues. CDR3 DNA: TGTGCCAGCAGTTACGTAGTCACTGAAGCTTTCTTT. Translating gives CASSYVVTEAFF.

The J gene is TRBJ1-2, the V gene TRBV4-3; D is uncertain. Per the germline V gene, CDR1 is LGHNA and CDR2 is YSLEER. CDR3 length: 14 amino acids. Trimming removed 1 base from V and 0 bases from J, with 6 bases in between. The CDR3 sequence is CASSQVGTNYGYTF. In nucleotides, the CDR3 is TGCGCCAGCAGCCAAGTCGGCACTAACTATGGCTACACCTTC.

V gene TRBV30 combines with J gene TRBJ2-3; D uncertain. The germline gives CDR1 GTSNPN, CDR2 SVGIG (reference sequence). The CDR3 extends over 14 amino acids. The V and J ends lost 2 bases and 2 bases respectively, with 11 bases between them. CDR3 coding DNA: TGTGCCTGGAGTTTCCGGGTCCTCACAGATACGCAGTATTTT. It codes for CAWSFRVLTDTQYF.

This chain joins TRBV6-1 and TRBJ2-3, with 9 bases matching TRBD2. With 8 bases clipped from V and 1 base from J, the junction kept 7 bases outside the gene matches. The CDR3 runs 15 residues. CDR1 and CDR2 from the germline V gene are MNHNS and SASEGT. The CDR3 loop reads CASVSGGQGTDTQYF. CDR3 DNA: TGTGCCAGCGTAAGCGGGGGGCAAGGCACAGATACGCAGTATTTT.

This chain uses TRBV5-1 with TRBJ2-3, with 7 bases lining up with TRBD2. CDR1 is SGHRS, CDR2 YFSETQ, per germline. This CDR3 is built from 13 residues. J was trimmed by 2 bases and V by 3 bases; bases with no gene match: 0. This CDR3 reads CASSWDYTDTQYF. The CDR3, as DNA: TGCGCCAGCAGCTGGGACTACACAGATACGCAGTATTTT.

The rearrangement links TRBV6-1 to TRBJ1-2; the match to TRBD1 covers 7 bases. V lost 6 bases, J lost 4 bases, and 11 bases stayed unmatched. The germline CDR1 and CDR2 sequences are MNHNS and SASEGT. The CDR3 totals 15 residues. The CDR3 region is CASSERQGGIYGYTF. Here the CDR3 DNA reads TGTGCCAGCAGCGAACGACAGGGAGGAATCTATGGCTACACCTTC.

The chain uses TRBV7-2 and TRBJ2-7; 10 bases agree with TRBD2. Germline lookup yields CDR1 SGHTA and CDR2 FQGNSA. V lost 5 bases to trimming and J lost 3 bases; unmatched junction nucleotides: 7. CDR3 length: 15 amino acids. CDR3 in amino acids: CASSVGTSVYYEQYF. The CDR3 bases are TGTGCCAGCAGCGTCGGGACTAGCGTATACTACGAGCAGTACTTC.

This clone occurred once. The chain uses TRBV6-6 and TRBJ1-2; D gene unclear. Trimming removed 1 base from V and 3 bases from J, with 6 bases in between. CDR1 and CDR2 (germline): MNHNY, SVGAGI (reference sequence). The CDR3 has 13 residues. As DNA, the CDR3 is TGTGCCAGCAGTTACTATGCCGACTATGGCTACACCTTC. This sequence encodes CASSYYADYGYTF.

The chain uses TRBV7-9 and TRBJ2-2; 8 bases map to TRBD2. Germline V gene data show CDR1 as SEHNR and CDR2 as FQNEAQ (reference sequence). The V and J ends lost 1 base and 3 bases, in that order; junction bases with no gene match: 4. CDR3 length: 16 residues. The CDR3 reads CASSLDGRAYTGELFF. CDR3 nucleotides: TGTGCCAGCAGCTTAGACGGGAGGGCCTACACCGGGGAGCTGTTTTTT.

V usage is TRBV19 and J usage is TRBJ1-5; D perhaps matches TRBD1 (5 bases). V lost 6 bases to trimming and J lost 2 bases, with 17 bases between them. CDR1 is LNHDA, CDR2 SQIVND, per germline (reference sequence). The CDR3 is made up of 16 amino acids. The CDR3 coding sequence is TGTGCCAGTAGCCGGGACTCTATAGGCGGCAATCAGCCCCAGCATTTT. It is translated as CASSRDSIGGNQPQHF.

This chain joins TRBV19 and TRBJ2-2, with unresolved D. This CDR3 has 14 residues. Looked up from germline, CDR1 is LNHDA and CDR2 is SQIVND (reference sequence). Trimming cost V 1 base and J 4 bases, with 7 bases left between them. This CDR3 is CASSIAVSTGELFF. CDR3 coding DNA: TGTGCCAGTAGTATAGCGGTTAGCACCGGGGAGCTGTTTTTT.

The genes are TRBV6-5 and TRBJ2-3, with D possibly matching TRBD2 (5 bases). V was cut by 0 bases and J by 4 bases, with 5 bases left in between. The CDR3 runs 13 residues. CDR1 is MNHEY, CDR2 SVGAGI, per germline. The CDR3 loop reads CASSYSGADTQYF. CDR3 sequence (DNA): TGTGCCAGCAGTTACTCCGGGGCAGATACGCAGTATTTT.

This chain links TRBV10-3 with TRBJ1-4; D is possibly TRBD1 (5 bases). The CDR3 extends over 16 amino acids. Germline values: CDR1 ENHRY, CDR2 SYGVKD. Trimming stripped 3 bases from V and 11 bases from J, with 22 bases between. This chain's CDR3 is CAISDPTWGGTGKLFF. CDR3 bases: TGTGCCATCAGTGACCCCACCTGGGGGGGGACGGGGAAACTGTTTTTT.

In its sample, this clone was seen a few times. The chain is built from TRBV29-1 and TRBJ1-2; the match to TRBD1 covers 7 bases. The germline V gene encodes CDR1 SQVTM and CDR2 ANQGSEA. The CDR3 sequence is 11 residues long. With V trimmed by 6 bases and J by 6 bases, 4 bases remained unmatched. The CDR3, as DNA: TGCAGCGTAAGGGGGCTGGATGGCTACACCTTC. Residues: CSVRGLDGYTF.

V usage is TRBV28 and J usage is TRBJ1-5; 7 bases match TRBD1. Trimming took 6 bases from V and 0 from J; bases not matched to a gene: 5. This CDR3 is 15 amino acids long. Germline V gene sequence: CDR1 MDHEN, CDR2 SYDVKM. The CDR3, as DNA: TGTGCCAGCAGCCCTGGGACAGTTAGCAATCAGCCCCAGCATTTT. Encoded protein: CASSPGTVSNQPQHF. Based on the CDR3 plus reference TRBV28 and TRBJ1-5, the full variable domain is DVKVTQSSRYLVKRTGEKVFLECVQDMDHENMFWYRQDPGLGLRLIYFSYDVKMKEKGDIPEGYSVSREKKERFSLILESASTNQTSMYLCASSPGTVSNQPQHFGDGTRLSIL.

This chain joins TRBV2 and TRBJ2-2; 11 bases fit TRBD2. With 7 bases clipped from V and 7 bases from J, the junction kept 8 bases outside the gene matches. Germline-derived CDR1 and CDR2 are SNHLY and FYNNEI. CDR3 length: 15 residues. This chain's CDR3 is CASTIAGGSIGELFF. The CDR3 DNA reads as TGTGCCAGCACTATAGCGGGAGGGAGCATCGGGGAGCTGTTTTTT.

The chain joins TRBV2 to TRBJ2-7; 10 bases map to TRBD1. This CDR3 is built from 19 residues. Germline V gives CDR1 SNHLY, CDR2 FYNNEI. V was pared by 4 bases and J by 3 bases, with 18 bases of the junction left unmatched. In nucleotides, the CDR3 is TGTGCCAGCAGTGCACGGGACAGGGGAACTTTTGGGGGAGACTACGAGCAGTACTTC. Protein: CASSARDRGTFGGDYEQYF.

This chain connects TRBV7-2 to TRBJ1-2, with 8 bases fitting TRBD1. Per the germline V gene, CDR1 is SGHTA and CDR2 is FQGNSA. This CDR3 is 13 amino acids long. J lost 7 bases, V lost 7 bases, and 8 bases had no gene match. CDR3 region: CASTFGQGFGYTF. CDR3 nucleotides: TGTGCCAGCACCTTCGGACAGGGTTTTGGCTACACCTTC.

The chain combines TRBV9 with TRBJ2-7; the D gene is possibly TRBD2 (6 bases). This CDR3 comprises 15 residues. Trimming took 4 bases from V and 4 from J, leaving 18 bases between them. CDR1 is SGDLS, CDR2 YYNGEE, per germline. The DNA for the CDR3 is TGTGCCAGCAGCCCGGATGGGGGGAAGGGTTACGAGCAGTACTTC. Its protein is CASSPDGGKGYEQYF.

The gene calls are TRBV10-3 and TRBJ2-7; 11 bases align to TRBD1. The germline V gene encodes CDR1 ENHRY and CDR2 SYGVKD. V lost 10 bases and J lost 3; bases outside the gene matches: 5. The CDR3 sequence is 13 residues long. CDR3 nucleotides: TGTGCCACTGGGACAGGGGGAAACTACGAGCAGTACTTC. This translates into CATGTGGNYEQYF.

The chain has TRBV6-6 and TRBJ2-7; 8 bases are shared with TRBD1. Germline CDR1 MNHNY, CDR2 SVGAGI (reference sequence). The V and J ends lost 0 bases and 6 bases, in that order; junction bases with no gene match: 1. The CDR3 has 13 residues. For the CDR3, the DNA is TGTGCCAGCAGTTACTCGACAGGGGTCGAGCAGTACTTC. Its translation: CASSYSTGVEQYF.